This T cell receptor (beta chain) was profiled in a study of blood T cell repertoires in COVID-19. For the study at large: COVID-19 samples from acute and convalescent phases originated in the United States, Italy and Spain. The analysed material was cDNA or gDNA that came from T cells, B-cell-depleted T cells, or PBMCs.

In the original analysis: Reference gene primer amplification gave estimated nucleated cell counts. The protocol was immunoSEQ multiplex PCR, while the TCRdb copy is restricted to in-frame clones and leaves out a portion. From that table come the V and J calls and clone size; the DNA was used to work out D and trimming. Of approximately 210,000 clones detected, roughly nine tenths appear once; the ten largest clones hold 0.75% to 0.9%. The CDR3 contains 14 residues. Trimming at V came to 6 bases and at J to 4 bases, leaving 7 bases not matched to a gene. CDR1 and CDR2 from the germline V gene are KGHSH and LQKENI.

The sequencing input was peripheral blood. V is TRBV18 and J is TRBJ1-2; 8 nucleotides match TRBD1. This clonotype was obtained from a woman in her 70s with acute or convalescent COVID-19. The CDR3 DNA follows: TGTGCCAGCTCCCCGGGACAGGACGGCTATGGCTACACCTTC. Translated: CASSPGQDGYGYTF.